This entry is about one TCR beta chain. This sample stems from a study of technical replicates of blood from a handful of donors. Here immunoSEQ multiplex PCR was the method, and the copy in TCRdb shows in-frame clones only, minus some. The table lists about 97,000 clones, roughly 95% of them singletons, with roughly 0.21% in the top ten. The sequencing sample was made of T cells isolated from PBMCs. The sequence was collected from a human donor in good health.

The CDR3 bases are TGTGCCAGCAGCTTAGACGTAGCGGTAGAGACCCAGTACTTC. Its translation: CASSLDVAVETQYF. This chain joins TRBV7-2 and TRBJ2-5, with a weak D call TRBD2 (6 bases). Germline-derived CDR1 and CDR2 are SGHTA and FQGNSA. Trimming removed 1 base at V and 4 bases at J, with 10 bases between. CDR3 size: 14 residues.